A single sample is the source of the 10 T cell receptor beta chains below, sequenced in a study of blood T cell repertoires in COVID-19. The repertoire was sequenced with immunoSEQ multiplex PCR; TCRdb's copy has only in-frame clones and lacks some. The sample lists 80,000 to 95,000 clones, more than 75% seen once, with approximately 14% in the top ten. The sequencing input was peripheral blood. These receptors all come from a woman between 65 and 79 years old with acute or convalescent COVID-19.

The genes are TRBV7-8 and TRBJ1-5; the match to TRBD1 covers 7 bases. Germline CDR1 SGHVS, CDR2 FQNEAQ. J lost 7 bases, V lost 1 base, and 7 bases had no gene match. The CDR3 sequence is 15 residues long. CDR3 DNA sequence: TGTGCCAGCAGCTTAGAGTCAGGGGGAATACAGCCCCAGCATTTT. It translates to CASSLESGGIQPQHF.

This clone was picked up one time. This chain joins TRBV29-1 and TRBJ2-3, with 11 bases that match TRBD2. Germline lookup yields CDR1 SQVTM and CDR2 ANQGSEA. This CDR3 region has 14 residues. The trim removed 8 bases at V and 2 bases at J, leaving 6 bases unmatched. The CDR3 spells CSLLAGGVTDTQYF. In DNA form, the CDR3 reads TGCAGCCTCCTAGCGGGGGGAGTCACAGATACGCAGTATTTT.

This clone was counted only a few times. The rearrangement links TRBV11-2 to TRBJ2-1; D is perhaps TRBD1 (6 bases). Trimming removed 0 bases at V and 5 bases at J, with 11 bases between. Germline V lookup: CDR1 SGHAT, CDR2 FQNNGV. CDR3 length: 15 residues. CDR3 bases: TGTGCCAGCAGCTTAGATCTAGGGGGACACAATGAGCAGTTCTTC. It encodes CASSLDLGGHNEQFF.

This clone was seen a few times. The chain is built from TRBV3-1 (or the pseudogene TRBV3-2) and TRBJ2-3; 7 bases are a match to TRBD2. Per the germline V gene, CDR1 is LGHDT and CDR2 is YNNKEL (reference sequence). The CDR3 has 19 amino acids. The V and J ends lost 0 bases and 1 base, in that order; junction bases with no gene match: 13. CDR3 DNA sequence: TGTGCCAGCAGCCAAGATAGATGGAGCGGGGTCGAGGGCACAGATACGCAGTATTTT. Its translation: CASSQDRWSGVEGTDTQYF.

The gene calls are TRBV12-3 or TRBV12-4 and TRBJ2-1; no clear D. The CDR3 is made up of 13 amino acids. The V end was cut by 8 bases, the J end by 6 bases, with 14 bases between. CDR3 DNA sequence: TGTGCCAGCCGGGTAGCCGCCGTCAATGAGCAGTTCTTC. It is translated as CASRVAAVNEQFF.

V is TRBV6-2 or TRBV6-3 and J is TRBJ1-2; 7 bases agree with TRBD1. V shed 2 bases, J shed 0 bases, and the junction held 0 bases outside the gene matches. The germline gives CDR1 MNHEY, CDR2 SVGEGT. There are 14 residues in the CDR3. Here the CDR3 DNA reads TGTGCCAGCAGTTACGGGACAGCTAACTATGGCTACACCTTC. Translating gives CASSYGTANYGYTF.

V is TRBV28 and J is TRBJ2-7; D possibly corresponds to TRBD1 (6 bases). The germline CDR1 and CDR2 sequences are MDHEN and SYDVKM. This CDR3 contains 13 residues. V was shortened by 2 bases and J by 2 bases, with 7 bases between the two germline ends. The CDR3 coding sequence is TGTGCCAGCAGTTTACAGGGGACCTACGAGCAGTACGTC. Its protein is CASSLQGTYEQYV.

This clone appeared once. The CDR3 loop reads CASSQSRGQETQYF. CDR3 nucleotide sequence: TGTGCCAGCAGCCAAAGCAGAGGGCAAGAGACCCAGTACTTC. This rearrangement joins TRBV7-9 to TRBJ2-5, with D perhaps TRBD2 (5 bases). Germline values: CDR1 SEHNR, CDR2 FQNEAQ (reference sequence). Deletions cut 5 bases from V and 2 bases from J, with 12 bases between. The length of the CDR3 is 14 residues. The entire variable domain, with the rest obtained from reference TRBV7-9 and TRBJ2-5, is as follows: DTGVSQNPRHKITKRGQNVTFRCDPISEHNRLYWYRQTLGQGPEFLTYFQNEAQLEKSRLLSDRFSAERPKGSFSTLEIQRTEQGDSAMYLCASSQSRGQETQYFGPGTRLLVL.

V and J are TRBV10-3 and TRBJ2-5; possibly TRBD1 for D (5 bases). The CDR3 covers 12 residues. Germline CDR1 is ENHRY and CDR2 is SYGVKD. Deletions cut 6 bases from V and 5 bases from J, with 10 bases between. The CDR3 loop reads CAIRGLAETQYF. CDR3 nucleotide sequence: TGTGCCATCAGGGGGCTGGCGGAGACCCAGTACTTC.

The chain joins TRBV18 to TRBJ2-7, with 7 bases that match TRBD1. V trimming: 3 bases; J trimming: 6 bases; junction bases outside the gene matches: 2. The CDR3 sequence is 12 residues long. CDR1 is KGHSH and CDR2 is LQKENI in the germline V gene. The CDR3 DNA reads as TGTGCCAGCTCACCCTACAGGGGCGAGCAGTACGTC. Translating gives CASSPYRGEQYV.